The text below deals with one T cell receptor beta chain. Its antigen remains unknown. Trimming removed 1 base from V and 2 bases from J, with 16 bases in between. Germline V gene sequence: CDR1 SGHKS, CDR2 YYEKEE (reference sequence). The CDR3 sequence is 16 residues long. These data originate in a study of PD-1 blockade in mismatch repair-deficient tumors. The study, taken as a whole, reports: Rapid post-treatment expansion, then contraction, generally preceding radiologic response, marked tumor-resident clones.

Using immunoSEQ multiplex PCR, the repertoire was profiled, and TCRdb retains in-frame clones only, with some absent. Altogether under 150,000 clones are present, more than 85% being singletons, with the ten largest covering approximately 13%. The receptor was derived from an adult with mismatch repair-deficient cancer. The input for sequencing was peripheral blood, taken 44 weeks after starting pembrolizumab. The chain couples TRBV5-5 to TRBJ2-7, with D uncertain. DNA of the CDR3: TGTGCCAGCAGCTTGTTTGTAGGTAGCAACGCCTACGAGCAGTACTTC. Its translation: CASSLFVGSNAYEQYF.